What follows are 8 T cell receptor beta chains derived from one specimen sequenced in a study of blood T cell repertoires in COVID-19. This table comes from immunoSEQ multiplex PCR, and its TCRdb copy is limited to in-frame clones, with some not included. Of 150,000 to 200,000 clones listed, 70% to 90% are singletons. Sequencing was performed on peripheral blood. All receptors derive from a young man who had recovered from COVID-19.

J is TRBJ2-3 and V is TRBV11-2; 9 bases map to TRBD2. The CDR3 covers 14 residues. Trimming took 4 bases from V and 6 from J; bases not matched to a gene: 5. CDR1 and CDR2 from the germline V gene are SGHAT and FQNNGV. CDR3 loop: CASSSASGTDTQYF. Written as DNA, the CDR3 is TGTGCCAGCAGCTCGGCTAGCGGGACGGATACGCAGTATTTT.

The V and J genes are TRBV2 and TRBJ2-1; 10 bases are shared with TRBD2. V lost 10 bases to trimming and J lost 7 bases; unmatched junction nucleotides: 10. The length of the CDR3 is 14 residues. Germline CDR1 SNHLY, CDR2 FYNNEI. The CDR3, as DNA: TGTGCCACCCGGGCTAGCGGGAGTAGAAATGAGCAGTTCTTC. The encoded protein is CATRASGSRNEQFF.

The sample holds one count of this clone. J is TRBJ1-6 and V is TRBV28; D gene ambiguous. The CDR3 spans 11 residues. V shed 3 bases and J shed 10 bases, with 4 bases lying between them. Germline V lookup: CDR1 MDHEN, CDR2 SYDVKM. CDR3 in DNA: TGTGCCAGCAGTTTGGAGTCACCCCTCCACTTT. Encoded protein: CASSLESPLHF.

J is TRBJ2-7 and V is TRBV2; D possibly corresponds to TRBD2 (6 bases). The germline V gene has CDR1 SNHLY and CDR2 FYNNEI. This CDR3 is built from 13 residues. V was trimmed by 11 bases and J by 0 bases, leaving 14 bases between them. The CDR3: CAGVEGGSYEQYF. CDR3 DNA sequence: TGTGCCGGGGTGGAGGGAGGCTCCTACGAGCAGTACTTC.

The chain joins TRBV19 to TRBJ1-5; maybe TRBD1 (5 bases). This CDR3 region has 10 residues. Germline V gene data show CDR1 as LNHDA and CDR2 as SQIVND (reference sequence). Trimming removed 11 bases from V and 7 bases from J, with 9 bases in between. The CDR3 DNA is TGTGCCGCCGGGGGGCAGCCCCAGCATTTT. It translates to CAAGGQPQHF.

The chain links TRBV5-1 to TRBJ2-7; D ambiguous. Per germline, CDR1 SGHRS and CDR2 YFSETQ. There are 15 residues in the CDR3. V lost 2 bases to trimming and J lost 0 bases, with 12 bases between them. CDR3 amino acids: CASSFDTSGSYEQYF. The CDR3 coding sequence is TGCGCCAGCAGCTTCGATACCTCCGGCTCCTACGAGCAGTACTTC.

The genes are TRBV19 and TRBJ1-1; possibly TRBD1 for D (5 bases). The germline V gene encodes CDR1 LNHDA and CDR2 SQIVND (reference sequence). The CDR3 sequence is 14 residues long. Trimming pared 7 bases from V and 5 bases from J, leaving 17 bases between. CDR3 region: CASNPLGGITEAFF. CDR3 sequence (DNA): TGTGCCAGTAACCCCCTGGGGGGGATAACTGAAGCTTTCTTT.

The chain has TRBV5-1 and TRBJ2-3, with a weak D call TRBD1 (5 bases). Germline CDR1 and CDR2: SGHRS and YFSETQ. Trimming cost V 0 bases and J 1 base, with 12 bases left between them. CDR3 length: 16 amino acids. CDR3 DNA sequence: TGCGCCAGCAGCTTGGGGGGCAGGGTGGGCACAGATACGCAGTATTTT. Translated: CASSLGGRVGTDTQYF.